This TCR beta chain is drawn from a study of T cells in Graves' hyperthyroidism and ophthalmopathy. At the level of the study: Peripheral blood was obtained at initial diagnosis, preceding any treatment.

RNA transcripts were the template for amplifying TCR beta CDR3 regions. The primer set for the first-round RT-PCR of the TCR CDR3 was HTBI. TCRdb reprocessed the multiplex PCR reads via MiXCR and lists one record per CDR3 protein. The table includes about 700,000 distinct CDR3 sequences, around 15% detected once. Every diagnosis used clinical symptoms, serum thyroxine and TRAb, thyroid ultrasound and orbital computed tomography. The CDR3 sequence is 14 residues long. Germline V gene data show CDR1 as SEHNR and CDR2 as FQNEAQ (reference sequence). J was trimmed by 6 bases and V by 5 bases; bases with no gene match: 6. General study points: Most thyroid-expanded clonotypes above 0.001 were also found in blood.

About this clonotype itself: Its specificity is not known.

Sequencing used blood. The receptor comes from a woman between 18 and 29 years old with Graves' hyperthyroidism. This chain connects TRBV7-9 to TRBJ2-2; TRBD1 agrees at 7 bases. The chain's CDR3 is CASSPDRVAGELFF. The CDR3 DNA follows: TGTGCCAGCAGCCCCGACAGGGTGGCCGGGGAGCTGTTTTTT.